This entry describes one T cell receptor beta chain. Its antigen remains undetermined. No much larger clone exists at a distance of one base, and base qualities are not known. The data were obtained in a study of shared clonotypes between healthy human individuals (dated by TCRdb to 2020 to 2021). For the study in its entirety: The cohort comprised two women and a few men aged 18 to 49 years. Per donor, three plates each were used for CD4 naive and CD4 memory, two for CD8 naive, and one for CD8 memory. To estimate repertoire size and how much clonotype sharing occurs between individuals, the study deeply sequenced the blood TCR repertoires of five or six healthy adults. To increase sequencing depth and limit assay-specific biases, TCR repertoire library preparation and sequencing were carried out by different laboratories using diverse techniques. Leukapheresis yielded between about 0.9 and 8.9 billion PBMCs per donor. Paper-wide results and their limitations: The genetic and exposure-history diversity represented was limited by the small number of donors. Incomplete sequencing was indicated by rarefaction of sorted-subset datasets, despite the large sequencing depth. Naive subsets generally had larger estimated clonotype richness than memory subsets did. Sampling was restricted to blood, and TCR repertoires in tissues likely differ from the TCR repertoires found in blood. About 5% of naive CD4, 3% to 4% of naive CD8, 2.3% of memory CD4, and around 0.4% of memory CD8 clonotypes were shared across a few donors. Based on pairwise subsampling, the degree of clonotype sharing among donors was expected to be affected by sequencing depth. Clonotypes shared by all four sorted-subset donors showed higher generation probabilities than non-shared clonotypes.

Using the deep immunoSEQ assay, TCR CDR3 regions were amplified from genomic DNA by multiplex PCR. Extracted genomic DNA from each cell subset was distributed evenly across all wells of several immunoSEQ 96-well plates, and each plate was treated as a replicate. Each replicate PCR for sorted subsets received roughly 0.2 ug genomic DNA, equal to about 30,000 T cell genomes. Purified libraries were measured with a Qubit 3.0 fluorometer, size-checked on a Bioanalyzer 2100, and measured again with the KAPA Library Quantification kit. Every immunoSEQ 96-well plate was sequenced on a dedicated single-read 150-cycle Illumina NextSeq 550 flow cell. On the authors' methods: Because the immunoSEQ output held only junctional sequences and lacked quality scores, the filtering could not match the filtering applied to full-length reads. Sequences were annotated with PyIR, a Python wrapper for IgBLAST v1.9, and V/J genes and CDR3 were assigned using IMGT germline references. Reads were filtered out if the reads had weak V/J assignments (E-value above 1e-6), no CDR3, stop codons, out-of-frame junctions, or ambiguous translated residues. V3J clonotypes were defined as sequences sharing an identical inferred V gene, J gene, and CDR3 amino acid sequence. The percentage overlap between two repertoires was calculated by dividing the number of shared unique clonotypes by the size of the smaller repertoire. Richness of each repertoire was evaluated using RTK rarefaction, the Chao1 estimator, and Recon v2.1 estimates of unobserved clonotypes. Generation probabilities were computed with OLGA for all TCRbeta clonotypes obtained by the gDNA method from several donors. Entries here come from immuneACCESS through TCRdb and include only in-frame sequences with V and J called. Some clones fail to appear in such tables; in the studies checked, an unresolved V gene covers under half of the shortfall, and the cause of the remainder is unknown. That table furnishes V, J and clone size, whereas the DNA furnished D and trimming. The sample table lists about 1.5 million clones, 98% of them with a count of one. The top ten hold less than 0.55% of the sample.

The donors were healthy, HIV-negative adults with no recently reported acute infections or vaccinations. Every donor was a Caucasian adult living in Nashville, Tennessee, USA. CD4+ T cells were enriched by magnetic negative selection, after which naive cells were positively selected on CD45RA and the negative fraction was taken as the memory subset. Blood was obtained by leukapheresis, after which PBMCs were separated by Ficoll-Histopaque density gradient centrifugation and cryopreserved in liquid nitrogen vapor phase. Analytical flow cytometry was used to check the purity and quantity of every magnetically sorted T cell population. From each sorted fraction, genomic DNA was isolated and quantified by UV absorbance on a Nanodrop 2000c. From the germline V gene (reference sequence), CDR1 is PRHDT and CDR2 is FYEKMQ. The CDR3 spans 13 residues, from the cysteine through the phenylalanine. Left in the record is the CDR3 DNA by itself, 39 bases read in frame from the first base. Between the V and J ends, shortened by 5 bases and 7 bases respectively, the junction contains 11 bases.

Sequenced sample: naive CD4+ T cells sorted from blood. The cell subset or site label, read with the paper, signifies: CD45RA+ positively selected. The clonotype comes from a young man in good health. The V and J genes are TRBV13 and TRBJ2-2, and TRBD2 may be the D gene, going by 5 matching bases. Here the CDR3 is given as CASSPVRDGELFF. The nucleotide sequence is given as TGTGCCAGCAGCCCCGTGAGGGACGGGGAGCTGTTTTTT.